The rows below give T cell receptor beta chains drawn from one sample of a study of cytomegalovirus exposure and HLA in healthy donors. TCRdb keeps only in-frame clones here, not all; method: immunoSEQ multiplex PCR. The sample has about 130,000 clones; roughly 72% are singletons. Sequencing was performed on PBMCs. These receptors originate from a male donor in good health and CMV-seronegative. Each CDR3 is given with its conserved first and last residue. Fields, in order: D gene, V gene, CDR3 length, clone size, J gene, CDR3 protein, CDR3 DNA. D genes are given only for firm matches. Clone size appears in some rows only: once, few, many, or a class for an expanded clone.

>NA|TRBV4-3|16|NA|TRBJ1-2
CASSQDSNALAGGYTF
TGCGCCAGCAGCCAAGACTCAAACGCCCTCGCGGGGGGCTACACCTTC
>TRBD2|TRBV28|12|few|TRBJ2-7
CASSGGSYEQYF
TGTGCCAGCAGTGGCGGGAGCTACGAGCAGTACTTC
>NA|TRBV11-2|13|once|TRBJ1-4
CASSPPDREKLFF
TGTGCCAGCAGCCCCCCTGACAGGGAAAAACTGTTTTTT
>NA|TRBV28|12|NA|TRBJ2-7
CASTPRGYEQYF
TGTGCCAGCACCCCCCGCGGGTACGAGCAGTACTTC
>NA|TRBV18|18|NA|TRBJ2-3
CASSPGISGKTSTDTQYF
TGTGCCAGCTCACCCGGGATATCTGGGAAGACTAGCACAGATACGCAGTATTTT
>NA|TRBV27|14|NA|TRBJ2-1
CASSLVGAGNEQFF
TGTGCCAGCAGTTTGGTGGGAGCGGGCAATGAGCAGTTCTTC
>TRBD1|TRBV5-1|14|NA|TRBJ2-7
CASSSDRGQYEQYF
TGCGCCAGCAGCTCAGACAGGGGGCAATACGAGCAGTACTTC
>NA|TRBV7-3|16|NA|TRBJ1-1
CASSLEQPGVNTEAFF
TGTGCCAGCAGCTTGGAACAGCCGGGGGTGAACACTGAAGCTTTCTTT
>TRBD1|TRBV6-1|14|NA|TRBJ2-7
CASNPGQYSYEQYF
TGTGCCAGCAACCCGGGACAGTACTCCTACGAGCAGTACTTC
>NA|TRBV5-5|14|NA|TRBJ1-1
CASSFKGMFTEAFF
TGTGCCAGCAGCTTTAAGGGGATGTTCACTGAAGCTTTCTTT
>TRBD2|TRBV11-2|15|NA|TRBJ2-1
CASSLRTSGGDEQFF
TGTGCCAGCAGCTTACGGACTAGCGGGGGGGATGAGCAGTTCTTC
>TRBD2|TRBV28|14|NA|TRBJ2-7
CASSRTSGTREQYF
TGTGCCAGCAGCAGGACTAGCGGGACAAGGGAGCAGTACTTC
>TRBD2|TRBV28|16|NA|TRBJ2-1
CASSLLTSGFNNEQFF
TGTGCCAGCAGTTTACTGACTAGCGGTTTCAACAATGAGCAGTTCTTC
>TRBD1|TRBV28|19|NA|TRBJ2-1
CASSSGQGGTGFRSNEQFF
TGTGCCAGCAGTTCGGGACAGGGGGGGACGGGGTTTCGCTCCAATGAGCAGTTCTTC
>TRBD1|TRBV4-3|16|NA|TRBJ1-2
CASSQDLTGARYGYTF
TGCGCCAGCAGTCAAGACTTGACAGGGGCCCGATATGGCTACACCTTC
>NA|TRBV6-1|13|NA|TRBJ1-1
CASSEDRYTEAFF
TGTGCCAGCAGTGAGGACAGATACACTGAAGCTTTCTTT
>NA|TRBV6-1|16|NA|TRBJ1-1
CASSVTPTVPRGEAFF
TGTGCCAGCAGTGTTACCCCGACAGTCCCCAGGGGTGAAGCTTTCTTT
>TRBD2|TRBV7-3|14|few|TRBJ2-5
CASSGTGGGETQYF
TGTGCTAGCAGCGGGACTGGTGGGGGGGAGACCCAGTACTTC
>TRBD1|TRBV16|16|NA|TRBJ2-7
CASSQGQGLKGYEQYF
TGTGCCAGCAGCCAAGGACAGGGCCTAAAAGGATACGAGCAGTACTTC
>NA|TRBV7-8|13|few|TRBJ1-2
CASSLTPRDGYTF
TGTGCCAGCAGCCTAACCCCGAGGGATGGCTACACCTTC
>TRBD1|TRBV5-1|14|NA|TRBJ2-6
CASKTGVGANVLTF
TGCGCCAGCAAGACAGGGGTCGGGGCCAACGTCCTGACTTTC
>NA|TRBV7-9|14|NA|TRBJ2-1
CASSFDYSYNEQFF
TGTGCCAGCAGCTTCGACTACTCCTACAATGAGCAGTTCTTC
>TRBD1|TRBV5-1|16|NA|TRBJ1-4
CASSFRGTGGGEKLFF
TGCGCCAGCAGCTTTAGAGGGACAGGGGGAGGTGAAAAACTGTTTTTT
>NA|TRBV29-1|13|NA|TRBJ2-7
CSVERGGGYEQYF
TGTAGCGTTGAGAGGGGGGGCGGATACGAGCAGTACTTC